Below are 17 T cell receptor beta chains sequenced from a single sample in a study of cytomegalovirus exposure and HLA in healthy donors. The table came from immunoSEQ multiplex PCR; TCRdb's copy has only in-frame clones and leaves some out. The sample holds 110,000 to 150,000 clones; about 95% are singletons and the top ten take less than 2%. The source material was PBMCs. The receptors were gathered from a man between 18 and 29 years old in good health and CMV-seropositive.

The chain links TRBV9 to TRBJ1-2, with 8 bases lining up with TRBD1. This CDR3 is 16 amino acids long. Germline V gene lookup returns CDR1 SGDLS and CDR2 YYNGEE. V trimming: 0 bases; J trimming: 8 bases; junction bases outside the gene matches: 12. The CDR3 nucleotides are TGTGCCAGCAGCGTAGAAGCCTGGACAGGGTCGGAGGGCTACACCTTC. It codes for CASSVEAWTGSEGYTF. Using reference TRBV9 and TRBJ1-2 for the parts outside the CDR3, the full variable domain is DSGVTQTPKHLITATGQRVTLRCSPRSGDLSVYWYQQSLDQGLQFLIQYYNGEERAKGNILERFSAQQFPDLHSELNLSSLELGDSALYFCASSVEAWTGSEGYTFGSGTRLTVV.

The CDR3 DNA reads as TGCGCCAGCAGCCAGGGGGCGGGAGACAATGAGCAGTTCTTC. It codes for CASSQGAGDNEQFF. The rearrangement links TRBV4-1 to TRBJ2-1; a weak D match, TRBD2 (7 bases). Germline lookup yields CDR1 MGHRA and CDR2 YSYEKL. CDR3 size: 14 residues. Trimming removed 3 bases at V and 5 bases at J, with 11 bases between.

J is TRBJ2-1 and V is TRBV11-2, with TRBD2 as a possible D gene (5 bases). In germline, CDR1 is SGHAT, CDR2 FQNNGV. The CDR3 extends over 16 amino acids. The V end was cut by 1 base, the J end by 5 bases, with 15 bases between. The CDR3 loop reads CASSLVSRATNNEQFF. Here the CDR3 DNA reads TGTGCCAGCAGCTTAGTATCGCGGGCTACCAACAATGAGCAGTTCTTC.

The chain is built from TRBV18 and TRBJ2-7; 8 bases match TRBD1. There are 17 residues in the CDR3. Germline V gene data show CDR1 as KGHSH and CDR2 as LQKENI. V was clipped by 0 bases and J by 2 bases; unmatched bases: 9. The CDR3 DNA follows: TGTGCCAGCTCACCACCGGTAGGGGCAGGGGGCCCCTACGAGCAGTACTTC. Translating gives CASSPPVGAGGPYEQYF.

The chain uses TRBV27 and TRBJ2-6; the D gene is possibly TRBD2 (6 bases). Trimming took off 6 bases at V and 0 bases at J, with 9 bases between the two ends. There are 15 residues in the CDR3. Germline V gives CDR1 MNHEY, CDR2 SMNVEV (reference sequence). In DNA, the CDR3 is TGTGCCAGCAGGATGGGACTCTCTGGGGCCAACGTCCTGACTTTC. Translated: CASRMGLSGANVLTF.

On this clone: The junction shows a germline mismatch at one end, possibly a read error. The chain couples TRBV7-7 to TRBJ2-7; D possibly corresponds to TRBD2 (5 bases). Germline loops: CDR1 SSHAT, CDR2 FNYEAQ (reference sequence). The CDR3 totals 15 residues. The CDR3 DNA is TGTGCTAGCAGCTTAGCGCATGGAGGTAACTACGAGCAGTACTTC. Residues: CASSLAHGGNYEQYF.

Turning to this clone: No DNA is shown, since the ends of the CDR3 on it are uncertain; the CDR3 is the one TCRdb lists. This chain connects TRBV2 to TRBJ2-7; TRBD1 is the table's D call, not checked against the DNA. The germline V gene has CDR1 SNHLY and CDR2 FYNNEI. The CDR3 numbers 21 amino acids, ends counted. The CDR3 reads CASSILGLSRGSHSISYEQYF.

This chain links TRBV29-1 with TRBJ1-5, with D hard to call. CDR1 and CDR2 (germline): SQVTM, ANQGSEA. This CDR3 is 16 amino acids long. The V end lost 0 bases, the J end lost 0 bases, and 12 bases lay between the germline ends. The CDR3, as DNA: TGCAGCGTTGAAGAAGGCAAGCCAGGTAGCAATCAGCCCCAGCATTTT. Its protein is CSVEEGKPGSNQPQHF. Supplemented by reference TRBV29-1 and TRBJ1-5, the full variable domain reads SAVISQKPSRDICQRGTSLTIQCQVDSQVTMMFWYRQQPGQSLTLIATANQGSEATYESGFVIDKFPISRPNLTFSTLTVSNMSPEDSSIYLCSVEEGKPGSNQPQHFGDGTRLSIL.

V gene TRBV2 combines with J gene TRBJ2-1; D not certain. This CDR3 is 12 amino acids long. The V gene's germline CDR1 is SNHLY and CDR2 FYNNEI. V gave up 7 bases and J gave up 8 bases, with 12 bases separating them. CDR3: CASTRLRDEQFF. In DNA form, the CDR3 reads TGTGCCAGCACCCGACTCCGCGATGAGCAGTTCTTC.

The V call is TRBV30, the J call TRBJ1-1; 7 bases fit TRBD1. The CDR3 contains 14 residues. Germline V gene sequence: CDR1 GTSNPN, CDR2 SVGIG (reference sequence). V lost 1 base and J lost 1; bases outside the gene matches: 3. CDR3 sequence reads: CAWSDGQENTEAFF. The CDR3, as DNA: TGTGCCTGGAGTGATGGACAGGAGAACACTGAAGCTTTCTTT.

The J gene is TRBJ2-1, the V gene TRBV9; a possible D gene is TRBD2 (5 bases). This CDR3 has 13 amino acids. Trimming took 3 bases from V and 9 from J, leaving 13 bases between them. The germline V gene encodes CDR1 SGDLS and CDR2 YYNGEE. CDR3 region: CASSANQRGEQFF. The CDR3 nucleotides read TGTGCCAGCAGCGCTAACCAACGGGGTGAGCAGTTCTTC.

The chain carries TRBV4-1 and TRBJ2-7, with D uncertain. CDR1 MGHRA and CDR2 YSYEKL come from the germline V gene. The CDR3 sequence is 14 residues long. The V end lost 0 bases, the J end lost 0 bases, and 6 bases lay between the germline ends. CDR3 DNA: TGCGCCAGCAGCCAAGAACAGCCCTCCTACGAGCAGTACTTC. Its protein product is CASSQEQPSYEQYF.

V and J are TRBV6-1 and TRBJ2-1, with 9 bases that match TRBD2. Per the germline V gene, CDR1 is MNHNS and CDR2 is SASEGT. The CDR3 totals 18 residues. V shed 3 bases, J shed 0 bases, and the junction held 9 bases outside the gene matches. The CDR3: CASSEQTSGRYSYNEQFF. The CDR3 DNA sequence: TGTGCCAGCAGTGAGCAAACTAGCGGGCGATACTCCTACAATGAGCAGTTCTTC.

This chain joins TRBV28 and TRBJ2-7, with 8 positions matching TRBD1. CDR3 length equals 16 residues. Losses at the gene ends were 2 bases for V and 1 base for J; bases not matched to a gene: 7. CDR1 MDHEN and CDR2 SYDVKM come from the germline V gene. The CDR3 region is CASSLILRQGSYEQYF. The CDR3 DNA follows: TGTGCCAGCAGTTTAATTTTACGACAGGGGTCCTACGAGCAGTACTTC.

The rearrangement links TRBV9 to TRBJ2-6, with no clear D. The length of the CDR3 is 15 residues. V was pared by 2 bases and J by 0 bases, with 6 bases between. CDR1 is SGDLS and CDR2 is YYNGEE in the germline V gene. CDR3 sequence (DNA): TGTGCCAGCAGCGTGGGCTCCTCTGGGGCCAACGTCCTGACTTTC. It specifies CASSVGSSGANVLTF.

The J gene is TRBJ2-1, the V gene TRBV5-1; 12 positions agree with TRBD2. In germline, CDR1 is SGHRS, CDR2 YFSETQ. Trimming removed 5 bases from V and 3 bases from J; junction bases left unmatched: 3. This CDR3 has 15 residues. As DNA, the CDR3 is TGCGCCAGCAGGTCGGGACTAGCGGGCTACAATGAGCAGTTCTTC. Protein: CASRSGLAGYNEQFF. The full variable domain, rest sourced from reference TRBV5-1 and TRBJ2-1, is KAGVTQTPRYLIKTRGQQVTLSCSPISGHRSVSWYQQTPGQGLQFLFEYFSETQRNKGNFPGRFSGRQFSNSRSEMNVSTLELGDSALYLCASRSGLAGYNEQFFGPGTRLTVL.

The rearrangement links TRBV5-1 to TRBJ2-7, with TRBD1 identical over 8 bases. CDR3 length equals 14 residues. The germline V gene encodes CDR1 SGHRS and CDR2 YFSETQ. V was pared by 3 bases and J by 1 base, with 3 bases of the junction left unmatched. CDR3 in amino acids: CASSWDRRSYEQYF. Written as DNA, the CDR3 is TGCGCCAGCAGCTGGGACAGGCGATCCTACGAGCAGTACTTC. Supplemented by reference TRBV5-1 and TRBJ2-7, the full variable domain reads KAGVTQTPRYLIKTRGQQVTLSCSPISGHRSVSWYQQTPGQGLQFLFEYFSETQRNKGNFPGRFSGRQFSNSRSEMNVSTLELGDSALYLCASSWDRRSYEQYFGPGTRLTVT.